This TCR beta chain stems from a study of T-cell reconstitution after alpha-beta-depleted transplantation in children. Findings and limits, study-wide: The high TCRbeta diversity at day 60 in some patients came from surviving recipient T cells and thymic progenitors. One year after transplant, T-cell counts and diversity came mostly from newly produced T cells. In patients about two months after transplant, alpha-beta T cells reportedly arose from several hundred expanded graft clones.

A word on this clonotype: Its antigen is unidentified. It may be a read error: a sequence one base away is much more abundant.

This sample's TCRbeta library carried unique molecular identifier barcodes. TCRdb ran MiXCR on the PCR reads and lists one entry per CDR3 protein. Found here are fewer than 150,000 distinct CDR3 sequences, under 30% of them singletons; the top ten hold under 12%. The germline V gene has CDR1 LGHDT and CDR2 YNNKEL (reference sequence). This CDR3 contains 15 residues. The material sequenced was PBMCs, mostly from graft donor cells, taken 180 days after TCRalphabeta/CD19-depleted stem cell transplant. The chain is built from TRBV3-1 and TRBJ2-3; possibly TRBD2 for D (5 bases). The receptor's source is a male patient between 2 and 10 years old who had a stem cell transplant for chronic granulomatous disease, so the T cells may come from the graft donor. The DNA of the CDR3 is TGTGCCAGCACCCAAGGAGGAGTTTGGGCAGATACGCAGTATTTT. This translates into CASTQGGVWADTQYF.